This T cell receptor (beta chain) was documented in a study of T-cell memory formation after mild COVID-19. The germline CDR1 and CDR2 sequences are MNHEY and SVGEGT. The CDR3 spans 15 residues. V gave up 0 bases and J gave up 4 bases, with 7 bases separating them. There are a few counts of this clonotype. What it binds is unknown. Notes on the study in general: Some clones that responded were present in memory (sampled pre-infection), which suggests cross-reactive memory joined.

5'RACE, which relied on constant-segment primers, yielded TCR alpha and TCR beta cDNA libraries carrying sample barcodes and UMIs. TCRdb recomputed calls from the 5' RACE reads with MiXCR, one row per CDR3 protein. The repertoire holds 190,000 or so distinct CDR3 sequences, with about 27% as singletons. The rearrangement uses TRBV6-2 or TRBV6-3 and TRBJ2-6; D possibly matches TRBD1 or TRBD2 (5 bases each). Sequencing was performed on PBMCs or a T cell subset sorted from them (not recorded which). The sequence was collected from an adult woman who had mild COVID-19 (a few samples of this study predate the infection). Cell type and time point are not known. The CDR3 DNA reads TGTGCCAGCAGTTACTCAGGGGACGGGGCCAACGTCCTGACTTTC. Its translation: CASSYSGDGANVLTF.